The entry below describes one TCR beta chain. In the source study's methods: Cell counts per sample came from amplifying reference gene primers. Sequenced by immunoSEQ multiplex PCR; TCRdb stores in-frame clones only, minus some. V and J calls plus clone size are reproduced from that table; the DNA served to infer D and trimming. This sample has approximately 250,000 clones, with approximately 86% found just once. The record originates from a study of blood T cell repertoires in COVID-19. Study-wide background: COVID-19 samples, acute and convalescent, were from the United States, Italy and Spain. Sources were T cells, B-cell-depleted T cells, or PBMCs; the material itself was cDNA or gDNA.

V lost 7 bases, J lost 2 bases, and 0 bases stayed unmatched. The CDR3 covers 11 residues. Looked up from germline, CDR1 is DFQATT and CDR2 is SNEGSKA (reference sequence). The TCR was taken from a woman aged 60-75 years who had recovered from COVID-19. The sequencing input was peripheral blood. The chain is built from TRBV20-1 and TRBJ1-2, with 8 bases aligning to TRBD1. The CDR3 region is CSGTGNYGYTF. In DNA form, the CDR3 reads TGCAGTGGGACAGGGAACTATGGCTACACCTTC.